The sequence of this TCR beta chain was determined in a study of patients and donors after allogeneic stem cell transplantation. This clonotype was recorded a few times. One entry per CDR3 protein, called by TCRdb with MiXCR from the RT-PCR reads. The table lists approximately 160,000 distinct CDR3 sequences, roughly 30% of them singletons. From germline, CDR1 is SQVTM and CDR2 ANQGSEA. The CDR3 has 12 amino acids. The V end was cut by 4 bases, the J end by 3 bases, with 9 bases between. The receptor was isolated from a human donor who was either an allogeneic HSCT recipient or a stem cell or donor lymphocyte infusion donor (not recorded which). It is not recorded whose cells these are; they may come from a transplant donor. Input material: blood, either unsorted or a sorted T cell fraction (not recorded which). The chain is built from TRBV29-1 and TRBJ1-1; D is undetermined. The CDR3 nucleotides read TGCAGCGTTGGAATGAGGGACACTGAAGCTTTCTTT. Translating gives CSVGMRDTEAFF.